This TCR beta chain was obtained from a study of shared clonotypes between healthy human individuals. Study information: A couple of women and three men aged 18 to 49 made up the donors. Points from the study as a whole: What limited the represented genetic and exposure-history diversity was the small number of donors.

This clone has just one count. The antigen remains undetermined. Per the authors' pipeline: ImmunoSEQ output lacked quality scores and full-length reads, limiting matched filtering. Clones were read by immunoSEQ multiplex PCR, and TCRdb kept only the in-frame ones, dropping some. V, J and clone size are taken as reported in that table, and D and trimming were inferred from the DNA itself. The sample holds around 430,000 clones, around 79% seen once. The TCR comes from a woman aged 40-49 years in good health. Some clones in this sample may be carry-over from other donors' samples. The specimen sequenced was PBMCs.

Here the CDR3 DNA reads TGTGCCATCAGTGAGGACCGGGACTACCTTAGCACAGATACGCAGTATTTT. Protein: CAISEDRDYLSTDTQYF. This chain uses TRBV10-3 with TRBJ2-3; 7 positions match TRBD2. This CDR3 has 17 amino acids. Germline-derived CDR1 and CDR2 are ENHRY and SYGVKD. The V gene end was trimmed by 2 bases and the J gene end by 0 bases; junction bases not matched to a gene: 8.